The source of this TCR beta chain is a study of blood T cell repertoires in COVID-19. Study background: Spain, Italy and the United States supplied samples that represented acute and convalescent COVID-19. From T cells, B-cell-depleted T cells, or PBMCs came the material, which was cDNA or gDNA.

Germline CDR1 SNHLY, CDR2 FYNNEI. The length of the CDR3 is 17 residues. Unmatched junction bases numbered 7, after V lost 2 bases and J lost 1 base. As handled by the study authors: Reference gene primer amplification yielded estimated nucleated cell counts. The data were produced by immunoSEQ multiplex PCR, yet TCRdb's version contains in-frame clones alone and is incomplete. D and trimming were read from the DNA, whereas the V and J calls and clone size are those reported in that table. The data hold roughly 300,000 clones, with around 87% observed a single time. This clone has a single count. Sequencing was carried out using peripheral blood. This clonotype was obtained from a woman in her forties or fifties who had recovered from COVID-19. The chain carries TRBV2 and TRBJ2-4; 8 bases line up with TRBD1. The CDR3 coding sequence is TGTGCCAGCAGTGAACAGGGGGCGGGGTTGGCCAAAAACATTCAGTACTTC. Its translation is CASSEQGAGLAKNIQYF.